This paragraph reports one T cell receptor (beta chain). Original methodology: Nucleated cell number was recorded as an estimate derived from reference gene primer amplification. This table comes from immunoSEQ multiplex PCR, and its TCRdb copy is limited to in-frame clones, with some not included. V and J calls and clone size follow that table, whereas D and trimming were derived from the DNA. This table holds tens of thousands of clones, approximately 89% found once. CDR3 length: 14 residues. Germline CDR1 MNHEY, CDR2 SVGAGI. Trimming at V came to 8 bases and at J to 4 bases, leaving 6 bases not matched to a gene. This specimen comes from a study of blood T cell repertoires in COVID-19. About the study: The samples span acute and convalescent COVID-19 from the United States, Italy and Spain. Sources were T cells, B-cell-depleted T cells, or PBMCs; the material itself was cDNA or gDNA.

This TCR was recovered from a woman of 80 years or more with acute or convalescent COVID-19. The rearrangement links TRBV6-5 to TRBJ2-1; 9 bases map to TRBD2. The source material was peripheral blood. The CDR3 protein is CASHSGGEYNEQFF. For the CDR3, the DNA is TGTGCCAGCCATAGCGGGGGCGAGTACAATGAGCAGTTCTTC.